These 26 T cell receptor beta chains share one sample of origin, sequenced in a study of T cells in Graves' hyperthyroidism and ophthalmopathy. RNA transcripts yielded amplified TCR beta CDR3 regions. HTBI primers were the set used in a first-round RT-PCR of the TCR CDR3. TCRdb redid the calling of the multiplex PCR reads with MiXCR, one entry per CDR3 protein. The sample lists around 620,000 distinct CDR3 sequences; approximately 15% were seen once. Sequencing was performed on blood. These receptors were collected from a woman aged 18-29 years with Graves' ophthalmopathy.

The genes are TRBV28 and TRBJ2-5; D gene unclear. Germline assignment: CDR1 MDHEN and CDR2 SYDVKM. Trimming pared 2 bases from V and 5 bases from J, leaving 12 bases between. The CDR3 totals 14 residues. The CDR3 sequence: CASSLPLVGETQYF. The CDR3 DNA sequence: TGTGCCAGCAGTTTACCCCTTGTGGGGGAGACCCAGTACTTC.

The CDR3 loop is CASSESDRDTGELFF. The CDR3 DNA reads as TGTGCCAGCAGTGAGAGCGACAGGGACACCGGGGAGCTGTTTTTT. V usage is TRBV28 and J usage is TRBJ2-2; 7 bases are shared with TRBD1. The CDR3 is 15 residues long. Losses at the gene ends were 5 bases for V and 3 bases for J; bases not matched to a gene: 6. CDR1 is MDHEN and CDR2 is SYDVKM in the germline V gene. Looking up the rest from reference TRBV28 and TRBJ2-2 gives the full variable domain: DVKVTQSSRYLVKRTGEKVFLECVQDMDHENMFWYRQDPGLGLRLIYFSYDVKMKEKGDIPEGYSVSREKKERFSLILESASTNQTSMYLCASSESDRDTGELFFGEGSRLTVL.

This clonotype appeared a single time. The rearrangement uses TRBV5-5 and TRBJ2-1, with 10 bases fitting TRBD2. The CDR3 is 17 amino acids. In germline, CDR1 is SGHKS, CDR2 YYEKEE (reference sequence). J gave up 4 bases and V 2 bases, and 9 bases lay outside the gene matches. The CDR3 nucleotides are TGTGCCAGCAGCTTACTAGCGGGAAGTCAATTTTACAATGAGCAGTTCTTC. It specifies CASSLLAGSQFYNEQFF.

This clonotype showed up many times. Here the CDR3 DNA reads TGTGCCAGCAGTTTAGGGGGTGGGCCCGGCGAAGCTTTCTTT. This gives the protein CASSLGGGPGEAFF. The V gene is TRBV12-3 or TRBV12-4, the J gene TRBJ1-1, with D unresolved. This CDR3 is 14 amino acids long. V lost 1 base, J lost 8 bases, and 14 bases lay in between.

This clonotype appeared many times. V usage is TRBV2 and J usage is TRBJ2-7; 7 bases agree with TRBD1. The germline CDR1 and CDR2 sequences are SNHLY and FYNNEI. V was pared by 8 bases and J by 3 bases, with 4 bases of the junction left unmatched. The CDR3 runs to 12 residues. The CDR3 DNA follows: TGTGCCAGCGACAGGGTTAACTACGAGCAGTACTTC. Amino acids: CASDRVNYEQYF.

This clonotype showed up many times. This chain connects TRBV6-1 to TRBJ2-7; 8 nucleotides match TRBD1. This CDR3 is built from 15 residues. Per the germline V gene, CDR1 is MNHNS and CDR2 is SASEGT. J gave up 0 bases and V 7 bases, and 8 bases lay outside the gene matches. The CDR3 reads CASKNGQGFSYEQYF. CDR3 DNA sequence: TGTGCCAGCAAGAACGGACAGGGCTTCTCCTACGAGCAGTACTTC.

This clonotype appeared a few times. J is TRBJ2-5 and V is TRBV5-1; no definite D call. The CDR3 extends over 14 amino acids. Germline V lookup: CDR1 SGHRS, CDR2 YFSETQ. Trimming cost V 2 bases and J 5 bases, with 13 bases left between them. CDR3 DNA sequence: TGCGCCAGCAGCTTTTCTGCCGGTCGCGAGACCCAGTACTTC. It encodes CASSFSAGRETQYF.

This chain links TRBV29-1 with TRBJ2-2; 7 positions agree with TRBD2. J was trimmed by 4 bases and V by 0 bases; bases with no gene match: 8. Germline CDR1 and CDR2: SQVTM and ANQGSEA. The CDR3 extends over 16 amino acids. CDR3 in amino acids: CSVEDRKERGTGELFF. For the CDR3, the DNA is TGCAGCGTTGAAGATAGGAAGGAGCGGGGCACCGGGGAGCTGTTTTTT.

The sample holds many counts of this clonotype. The chain couples TRBV12-3 or TRBV12-4 to TRBJ1-4; 8 bases are shared with TRBD1. CDR3 length: 15 residues. V trimming: 4 bases; J trimming: 5 bases; junction bases outside the gene matches: 6. CDR3 in amino acids: CASSSPGQANEKLFF. Here the CDR3 DNA reads TGTGCCAGCAGTTCGCCGGGACAGGCAAATGAAAAACTGTTTTTT.

The table lists this clonotype with many counts. J is TRBJ2-7 and V is TRBV12-3 or TRBV12-4, with no clear D. The germline V and J ends were trimmed by 4 bases and 3 bases, with 7 bases remaining between them. The CDR3 consists of 12 residues. CDR3 nucleotides: TGTGCCAGCAGTTCCAGTCTCTACGAGCAGTACTTC. This codes for CASSSSLYEQYF.

This clonotype appeared a few times. The chain joins TRBV14 to TRBJ1-1, with TRBD1 identical over 7 bases. This CDR3 region has 16 residues. The ends lost 3 bases at V and 5 bases at J; junction bases unmatched: 12. The germline CDR1 and CDR2 sequences are SGHDN and FVKESK. The CDR3 nucleotides are TGTGCCAGCAGCCACCGCTTTACAGGGGTAGGGACTGAAGCTTTCTTT. Translating gives CASSHRFTGVGTEAFF.

This clonotype was counted many times. V gene TRBV5-1 combines with J gene TRBJ2-7; 16 bases are a match to TRBD2. The CDR3 is 15 residues long. V trimming: 4 bases; J trimming: 7 bases; junction bases outside the gene matches: 5. Germline V gene lookup returns CDR1 SGHRS and CDR2 YFSETQ. The CDR3 here is CASSVGLAGGGEQYF. CDR3 nucleotides: TGCGCCAGCAGCGTGGGACTAGCGGGAGGGGGTGAGCAGTACTTC.

This clonotype was seen a handful of times. The V and J genes are TRBV6-1 and TRBJ1-5; 7 nucleotides match TRBD1. Trimming at V came to 7 bases and at J to 0 bases, leaving 9 bases not matched to a gene. CDR3 length equals 16 residues. Germline V CDR1 and CDR2: MNHNS, SASEGT. CDR3 residues: CASNRGPRVSNQPQHF. The DNA of the CDR3 is TGTGCCAGCAACAGGGGCCCTCGGGTTAGCAATCAGCCCCAGCATTTT.

This clonotype was seen ten or more times. The genes are TRBV27 and TRBJ2-1; TRBD1 or TRBD2 may be the D gene (6 bases each). CDR1 and CDR2 (germline): MNHEY, SMNVEV (reference sequence). Trimming took 5 bases from V and 9 from J, leaving 20 bases between them. This CDR3 region has 15 residues. Here the CDR3 reads CASSPIRGPRGEQFF. As DNA, the CDR3 is TGTGCCAGCAGTCCAATTCGGGGGCCCCGGGGTGAGCAGTTCTTC.

This clonotype was found many times. This chain links TRBV12-3 or TRBV12-4 with TRBJ2-7; TRBD2 aligns across 7 bases. Germline trimming cut 7 bases from V and 4 bases from J; bases unmatched to any gene: 4. The CDR3 spans 12 residues. CDR3 residues: CASTRGVYEQYF. The CDR3 nucleotides read TGTGCCAGCACCCGGGGGGTTTACGAGCAGTACTTC.

This chain uses TRBV6-1 with TRBJ1-5, with 7 bases matching TRBD1. CDR3 size: 14 residues. V shed 5 bases and J 7 bases; nucleotides not matched to a gene: 8. Germline V CDR1 and CDR2: MNHNS, SASEGT. The CDR3 loop is CASSPTGFHQPQHF. The CDR3 DNA sequence: TGTGCCAGCAGTCCGACAGGGTTCCACCAGCCCCAGCATTTT.

The table lists this clonotype with a few counts. The chain carries TRBV4-3 and TRBJ2-1; 10 positions agree with TRBD1. The J segment lost 9 bases and the V segment lost 2 bases, leaving 10 bases of the junction unmatched. Looked up from germline, CDR1 is LGHNA and CDR2 is YSLEER. The CDR3 contains 16 residues. The CDR3 sequence is CASSQRTGGLDSEQFF. DNA for the CDR3: TGCGCCAGCAGCCAAAGGACAGGGGGTCTCGATAGTGAGCAGTTCTTC.

This clonotype appeared once. This chain connects TRBV30 to TRBJ2-1, with D possibly matching TRBD2 (5 bases). CDR3 size: 11 residues. The V gene lost 2 bases and the J gene lost 9 bases, with 8 bases spanning the gap. Germline V gene data show CDR1 as GTSNPN and CDR2 as SVGIG (reference sequence). CDR3 sequence (DNA): TGTGCCTGGAGTTCACGGGGTGAGCAGTTCTTC. Translated, it gives CAWSSRGEQFF.

V is TRBV20-1 and J is TRBJ1-5, with 7 positions matching TRBD1. The CDR3 runs to 15 residues. V lost 4 bases, J lost 0 bases, and 6 bases stayed unmatched. Germline V gives CDR1 DFQATT, CDR2 SNEGSKA (reference sequence). The CDR3 nucleotides read TGCAGTGCTATGACAGGGATGGATAGCAATCAGCCCCAGCATTTT. Amino acids: CSAMTGMDSNQPQHF.

As for this clonotype: Relative to the germline gene, one junction end is altered; a read error may explain this. The chain joins TRBV7-7 to TRBJ1-5; D might be TRBD1 (5 bases). The CDR3 covers 17 residues. Germline lookup yields CDR1 SSHAT and CDR2 FNYEAQ (reference sequence). The CDR3 reads CASSARTHLHSNQPQHF. In DNA, the CDR3 is TGTGCTAGCAGCGCCCGGACACACCTTCATAGCAATCAGCCCCAGCATTTT.

This clonotype showed up many times. The V gene is TRBV20-1, the J gene TRBJ2-1; no clear D. Trimming took 5 bases from V and 8 from J, leaving 13 bases between them. The CDR3 covers 12 residues. Germline loops: CDR1 DFQATT, CDR2 SNEGSKA (reference sequence). The CDR3 sequence: CSADGPRDEQFF. CDR3 in DNA: TGCAGTGCTGATGGACCAAGGGATGAGCAGTTCTTC.

The CDR3, as DNA: TGTGCCAGCAGACCCGGACAGGGGGCCGTAAACTATGGCTACACCTTC. This gives the protein CASRPGQGAVNYGYTF. The chain carries TRBV2 and TRBJ1-2, with 11 bases lining up with TRBD1. The V segment lost 6 bases and the J segment 2 bases; nucleotides outside the gene matches: 8. This CDR3 has 16 residues. CDR1 and CDR2 from the germline V gene are SNHLY and FYNNEI.

This clonotype has a count of ten or more. The J gene is TRBJ1-5, the V gene TRBV5-1, with D possibly being TRBD1 (5 bases). Trimming took 4 bases from V and 1 from J, leaving 15 bases between them. The CDR3 is 16 amino acids. Germline V CDR1 and CDR2: SGHRS, YFSETQ. The CDR3 sequence is CASSPGAGPSNQPQHF. The CDR3 bases are TGCGCCAGCAGCCCCGGGGCGGGGCCCAGCAATCAGCCCCAGCATTTT. Filled out from reference TRBV5-1 and TRBJ1-5, the complete variable domain reads KAGVTQTPRYLIKTRGQQVTLSCSPISGHRSVSWYQQTPGQGLQFLFEYFSETQRNKGNFPGRFSGRQFSNSRSEMNVSTLELGDSALYLCASSPGAGPSNQPQHFGDGTRLSIL.

This clonotype was seen many times. The chain carries TRBV2 and TRBJ2-6, with TRBD2 as a possible D gene (5 bases). The CDR3 length is 16 residues. CDR1 and CDR2 from the germline V gene are SNHLY and FYNNEI. V lost 2 bases, J lost 2 bases, and 10 bases lay in between. As DNA, the CDR3 is TGTGCCAGCAGTGAATTCATGGGAGCTGGGGCCAACGTCCTGACTTTC. It codes for CASSEFMGAGANVLTF.

Note on this clonotype: A much larger clone lies a single base off, so this may be a read error. The chain employs TRBV7-9 and TRBJ1-4, with TRBD1 matching over 8 bases. In germline, CDR1 is SEHNR, CDR2 FQNEAQ (reference sequence). This CDR3 is built from 17 residues. This CDR3 reads CASSRTGFFATNEKPFF. DNA of the CDR3: TGTGCCAGCAGCCGGACAGGGTTTTTTGCAACTAATGAAAAACCGTTTTTT.

This clonotype was counted many times. V usage is TRBV28 and J usage is TRBJ2-3; TRBD2 matches at 14 bases. The CDR3 is 15 residues long. The ends lost 6 bases at V and 6 bases at J; junction bases unmatched: 5. Germline CDR1 and CDR2: MDHEN and SYDVKM. This CDR3 is CASRGLAGVYDTQYF. CDR3 coding DNA: TGTGCCAGCAGGGGACTAGCGGGAGTCTACGATACGCAGTATTTT.